This T cell receptor beta chain comes out of a study of blood T cell repertoires in COVID-19. Per the study methods: Reference gene primer amplification yielded estimated nucleated cell counts. Measured with immunoSEQ multiplex PCR; TCRdb has only the in-frame clones, and not every one. The V and J calls and clone size were taken over from that table, and D and trimming were inferred from the DNA. Of some 70,000 clones in the sample, about 87% were seen once. Germline V lookup: CDR1 MNHNY, CDR2 SVGAGI (reference sequence). V shed 2 bases and J shed 3 bases, with 8 bases lying between them. The CDR3 sequence is 14 residues long. This clone has more than one count but fewer than ten.

V usage is TRBV6-6 and J usage is TRBJ2-1; D unresolved. This receptor was obtained from a woman at least 80 years old with active COVID-19. Input material: peripheral blood. DNA of the CDR3: TGTGCCAGCAGTTACCGCACAGACTACAATGAGCAGTTCTTC. Its translation is CASSYRTDYNEQFF.